This TCR beta chain was obtained from a study of T cell responses to AZD1222 COVID-19 vaccine. Note on this clone: Its specificity is unknown.

The CDR3 runs 15 residues. V shed 3 bases, J shed 2 bases, and the junction held 5 bases outside the gene matches. Germline V gene data show CDR1 as SGHRS and CDR2 as YFSETQ. Profiled with immunoSEQ multiplex PCR; TCRdb holds only in-frame clones, not every one. This sample has about 120,000 clones, with 90% to 95% found just once. The study's findings and limits: At study baseline, merely six AZD1222 recipients were seropositive. Rises in breadth and depth of Spike-specific TCRs came after two AZD1222 doses. The reported proportion of spike-specific TCRs targeting unmutated variant regions was nearly half. Repertoires were collected only later (after the peak T cell response had occurred).

The TCR was taken from an adult in good health. The sequences come from peripheral blood, collected on day 0 of AZD1222 vaccination. J is TRBJ1-3 and V is TRBV5-1; TRBD1 aligns across 7 bases. As DNA, the CDR3 is TGCGCCAGCAGCTCCGGGACAGTAGCTGGAAACACCATATATTTT. This gives the protein CASSSGTVAGNTIYF.